These 27 T cell receptor beta chains were all obtained from the same sample, sequenced in a study of blood T cells in healthy people across ages. Primed by a sample-barcoded 5' primer and a J-beta primer mix, a second PCR proceeded for about 7 to 11 cycles. Each CDR3 protein gets one entry after TCRdb re-called the 5' RACE reads with MiXCR. The table lists about 730,000 distinct CDR3 sequences, roughly 47% of them singletons. The sample comprised blood. These receptors were collected from a woman aged 55-70 years in good health.

V and J are TRBV5-1 and TRBJ2-3; 13 bases map to TRBD2. This CDR3 is 17 amino acids long. Germline assignment: CDR1 SGHRS and CDR2 YFSETQ. V lost 5 bases to trimming and J lost 4 bases; unmatched junction nucleotides: 10. DNA of the CDR3: TGCGCCAGCAGTCGGACTAGCGGGGGTCCCGCTGCAGATACGCAGTATTTT. It specifies CASSRTSGGPAADTQYF.

This clonotype was observed many times. The chain combines TRBV10-3 with TRBJ2-7; D unresolved. Trimming cost V 2 bases and J 3 bases, with 8 bases left between them. This CDR3 has 13 amino acids. Germline V gene sequence: CDR1 ENHRY, CDR2 SYGVKD. CDR3 residues: CAISERESYEQYF. DNA of the CDR3: TGTGCCATCAGTGAGAGGGAAAGCTACGAGCAGTACTTC.

The rearrangement uses TRBV11-2 and TRBJ2-3, with D hard to call. The CDR3 sequence is 15 residues long. Looked up from germline, CDR1 is SGHAT and CDR2 is FQNNGV. The V end was cut by 0 bases, the J end by 0 bases, with 7 bases between. The chain's CDR3 is CASSLEARSTDTQYF. The CDR3 DNA is TGTGCCAGCAGCTTAGAGGCCAGGAGCACAGATACGCAGTATTTT.

Regarding this clonotype: A much bigger clone sits one base away, suggesting this may be a read error. The CDR3 DNA follows: TGTGCCGGCAGCCCACCGGGACTAGCGGTGGGGAATGAGCAGTTCTTC. As protein: CAGSPPGLAVGNEQFF. V usage is TRBV7-2 and J usage is TRBJ2-1, with 11 bases aligning to TRBD2. Germline CDR1 and CDR2: SGHTA and FQGNSA. The CDR3 covers 16 residues.

The chain is built from TRBV11-2 and TRBJ1-2; D may be TRBD1 (6 bases). Per germline, CDR1 SGHAT and CDR2 FQNNGV. Between the trimmed V and J ends, which lost 6 bases and 4 bases, there was a span of 18 bases. The CDR3 covers 15 residues. DNA of the CDR3: TGTGCCAGCAGGCAGCCGGGGGGCGATATCTATGGCTACACCTTC. Translating it yields CASRQPGGDIYGYTF.

This clonotype turned up a few times. The chain joins TRBV5-1 to TRBJ2-5; D perhaps matches TRBD1 (6 bases). V lost 0 bases and J 1 base, leaving 7 bases between the germline ends. This CDR3 has 14 residues. In germline, CDR1 is SGHRS, CDR2 YFSETQ. CDR3 loop: CASSLEGVQETQYF. The CDR3 DNA sequence: TGCGCCAGCAGCTTGGAGGGGGTCCAAGAGACCCAGTACTTC.

V and J are TRBV6-6 and TRBJ2-1; D is ambiguous. From germline, CDR1 is MNHNY and CDR2 SVGAGI (reference sequence). Trimming removed 0 bases from V and 8 bases from J, with 14 bases in between. This CDR3 contains 15 residues. The CDR3 DNA follows: TGTGCCAGCAGTTACTCGATAAGTGTCCGGGATGAGCAGTTCTTC. Its translation: CASSYSISVRDEQFF.

With regard to this clonotype: One end of the junction varies from germline; a read error may be responsible. V and J are TRBV7-8 and TRBJ2-5; D tentatively fits TRBD1 or TRBD2 (7 bases each). The CDR3 is 14 amino acids. Germline assignment: CDR1 SGHVS and CDR2 FQNEAQ. The chain's CDR3 is CAGSLARGGGHEYF. The CDR3 DNA reads TGTGCCGGCAGCTTAGCCCGGGGAGGGGGCCACGAGTACTTC.

The chain has TRBV20-1 and TRBJ2-3; TRBD2 aligns across 7 bases. The germline CDR1 and CDR2 sequences are DFQATT and SNEGSKA (reference sequence). The V segment lost 5 bases and the J segment 0 bases; nucleotides outside the gene matches: 8. CDR3 length equals 15 residues. This CDR3 is CSAPRLAGSTDTQYF. The CDR3 nucleotides read TGCAGTGCTCCACGACTAGCCGGGAGCACAGATACGCAGTATTTT.

CDR3 nucleotide sequence: TGTGCCTGGATACTAGGCGATGAGCAGTTCTTC. As protein: CAWILGDEQFF. The gene calls are TRBV30 and TRBJ2-1, with a possible D match to TRBD2 (5 bases). The CDR3 loop spans 11 amino acids. V lost 4 bases to trimming and J lost 8 bases, with 9 bases between them. Germline V lookup: CDR1 GTSNPN, CDR2 SVGIG (reference sequence).

This clonotype is a singleton in its sample. The V and J genes are TRBV7-2 and TRBJ2-3, with TRBD2 matching over 7 bases. Germline-derived CDR1 and CDR2 are SGHTA and FQGNSA. This CDR3 contains 13 residues. Trimming cost V 10 bases and J 2 bases; bases outside gene matches: 6. In DNA form, the CDR3 reads TGTGCCACTAAGCGGGGTTACACAGATACGCAGTATTTT. Its protein product is CATKRGYTDTQYF.

This clonotype was seen ten or more times. This chain uses TRBV7-9 with TRBJ2-1; D is perhaps TRBD2 (6 bases). V was trimmed by 7 bases and J by 10 bases, leaving 26 bases between them. From germline, CDR1 is SEHNR and CDR2 FQNEAQ (reference sequence). This CDR3 contains 16 residues. DNA of the CDR3: TGTGCCAGCATCCGGGCTAGCGCGATCCGAGTAGGGGAGCAGTTCTTC. This sequence encodes CASIRASAIRVGEQFF.

Only a few counts were recorded for this clonotype. The chain couples TRBV28 to TRBJ2-5; 11 bases align to TRBD1. Trimming at V came to 2 bases and at J to 4 bases, leaving 6 bases not matched to a gene. Germline-derived CDR1 and CDR2 are MDHEN and SYDVKM. The CDR3 runs 16 residues. CDR3 in amino acids: CASSLPIGTGGETQYF. The DNA for the CDR3 is TGTGCCAGCAGTTTACCCATCGGGACAGGGGGAGAGACCCAGTACTTC.

In its sample, this clonotype was seen many times. This chain connects TRBV12-3 or TRBV12-4 to TRBJ2-7; D gene ambiguous. V was trimmed by 5 bases and J by 7 bases, leaving 12 bases between them. The CDR3 has 12 amino acids. The CDR3 nucleotides read TGTGCCAGCAGTCCAGACCCCCGGGAGCAGTACTTC. It codes for CASSPDPREQYF.

The sample holds one count of this clonotype. This may stem from a read error, because a much larger clone lies one nucleotide away. This chain links TRBV18 with TRBJ2-1; D is undetermined. Germline-derived CDR1 and CDR2 are KGHSH and LQKENI. The ends were cut back, 3 bases at V and 6 bases at J, with 12 bases in the middle. CDR3 length: 14 residues. The CDR3 protein is CASSPTALCNEQFF. The CDR3 nucleotides read TGTGCCAGCTCACCCACAGCCCTTTGCAATGAGCAGTTCTTC.

The chain links TRBV27 to TRBJ2-7, with 8 bases matching TRBD1. The germline V gene encodes CDR1 MNHEY and CDR2 SMNVEV (reference sequence). The CDR3 is 13 residues long. J lost 5 bases, V lost 5 bases, and 5 bases had no gene match. CDR3 region: CASSLQGGNEQYF. CDR3 DNA: TGTGCCAGCAGTCTACAGGGGGGCAACGAGCAGTACTTC.

The rearrangement joins TRBV12-3 or TRBV12-4 to TRBJ2-3; 9 positions agree with TRBD2. The CDR3 spans 18 residues. V lost 7 bases to trimming and J lost 0 bases; unmatched junction nucleotides: 14. The CDR3, as DNA: TGTGCCAGCATCCAGCTAGCGGGACTACTCACTAGCACAGATACGCAGTATTTT. It is translated as CASIQLAGLLTSTDTQYF.

This clonotype was picked up a small number of times. The CDR3 sequence: CASSYRTGAGSPLHF. The CDR3 bases are TGTGCCAGCAGCTACAGGACAGGGGCAGGTTCACCCCTCCACTTT. The chain couples TRBV9 to TRBJ1-6; 9 bases align to TRBD1. The V gene end was trimmed by 4 bases and the J gene end by 9 bases; junction bases not matched to a gene: 8. The CDR3 sequence is 15 residues long. Germline CDR1 and CDR2: SGDLS and YYNGEE.

This clonotype was seen only a few times. This chain connects TRBV29-1 to TRBJ2-2; 8 nucleotides line up with TRBD1. The germline CDR1 and CDR2 sequences are SQVTM and ANQGSEA. The CDR3 has 13 residues. V lost 8 bases, J lost 6 bases, and 8 bases stayed unmatched. In DNA, the CDR3 is TGCAGCACCCGGACAGGGCTAGCCGGGGAGCTGTTTTTT. It yields the protein CSTRTGLAGELFF.

There are a few counts of this clonotype. The genes are TRBV10-3 and TRBJ2-7, with TRBD1 identical over 10 bases. Germline assignment: CDR1 ENHRY and CDR2 SYGVKD. J lost 12 bases, V lost 11 bases, and 16 bases had no gene match. This CDR3 contains 13 residues. The CDR3: CALRDRGLYGRYF. In DNA, the CDR3 is TGTGCCCTCCGGGACAGGGGACTATACGGGCGGTACTTC.

This chain uses TRBV7-9 with TRBJ2-3, with no clear D. Germline V lookup: CDR1 SEHNR, CDR2 FQNEAQ (reference sequence). V lost 2 bases to trimming and J lost 2 bases, with 11 bases between them. The CDR3 spans 15 residues. Written as DNA, the CDR3 is TGTGCCAGCAGCTTACTCGGCGAGGTCACAGATACGCAGTATTTT. Its protein is CASSLLGEVTDTQYF.

The rearrangement links TRBV12-3 or TRBV12-4 to TRBJ1-4, with 9 bases lining up with TRBD1. CDR3 length: 14 amino acids. The ends lost 5 bases at V and 7 bases at J; junction bases unmatched: 5. CDR3 amino acids: CASSGTGKGEKLFF. CDR3 nucleotide sequence: TGTGCCAGCAGTGGGACAGGGAAGGGTGAAAAACTGTTTTTT.

This chain uses TRBV18 with TRBJ2-1, with 9 bases fitting TRBD2. Germline trimming cut 1 base from V and 8 bases from J; bases unmatched to any gene: 6. The CDR3 consists of 15 residues. Germline V CDR1 and CDR2: KGHSH, LQKENI. The CDR3 reads CASSPLSSGIHEQFF. The CDR3 region has the DNA TGTGCCAGCTCACCACTGTCTAGCGGGATCCATGAGCAGTTCTTC. Looking up the rest from reference TRBV18 and TRBJ2-1 gives the full variable domain: NAGVMQNPRHLVRRRGQEARLRCSPMKGHSHVYWYRQLPEEGLKFMVYLQKENIIDESGMPKERFSAEFPKEGPSILRIQQVVRGDSAAYFCASSPLSSGIHEQFFGPGTRLTVL.

The chain joins TRBV6-5 to TRBJ1-2; weak D call: TRBD1 (5 bases). Germline CDR1 reads MNHEY; CDR2 reads SVGAGI. The V end was cut by 4 bases, the J end by 4 bases, with 10 bases between. CDR3 size: 13 residues. CDR3 bases: TGTGCCAGCAGTTCTAGGACACCCTATGGCTACACCTTC. It yields the protein CASSSRTPYGYTF.

A remark on this clonotype: This may be a read error, as it is one base from a much larger clone. The rearrangement joins TRBV11-2 to TRBJ2-1; TRBD2 might be the D (5 bases). V dropped 5 bases and J dropped 12 bases, with 14 bases sitting between them. This CDR3 region has 12 residues. Germline values: CDR1 SGHAT, CDR2 FQNNGV. CDR3 DNA: TGTGCCAGCAGCCCTCTAGCTCTTGGGCAGTTCTTC. Amino acid sequence: CASSPLALGQFF.

The chain employs TRBV9 and TRBJ2-5; D gene uncertain. The germline gives CDR1 SGDLS, CDR2 YYNGEE. Trimming left V 0 bases short and J 11 bases short, with 11 bases between. This CDR3 spans 12 amino acids. As DNA, the CDR3 is TGTGCCAGCAGCGTAGGGGATACCGAACAGTACTTC. Translating gives CASSVGDTEQYF.

This chain uses TRBV21-1 with TRBJ2-3; the D call TRBD2 from the table was never checked on the DNA. TRBV21-1 is listed as a pseudogene. CDR3 length: 16 residues. The CDR3 DNA reads as TGTGCCAGCAGCAAAGCCGGCGGGGGGGGCACAGATACGCAGTATTTT. Protein sequence: CASSKAGGGGTDTQYF.